Listed below are T cell receptor beta chains from one sample, sequenced in a study of Tregs in tolerant kidney transplant recipients. Sequencing was performed with immunoSEQ multiplex PCR; in TCRdb, only in-frame clones are kept and a portion is missing. The sample holds 75,000 to 85,000 clones, approximately 90% seen once. The source was Tregs from blood, collected before the transplant. The receptors were sampled from a human donor who received a combined kidney and bone marrow transplant. CDR3s include the opening cysteine and the closing phenylalanine or tryptophan. D genes are given only for firm matches. Not every row has a clone size; where given, it reads once, few, many or a size class.

V gene	D gene	J gene	clone size	CDR3 DNA	CDR3 protein
TRBV10-3	TRBD1	TRBJ2-7	-	TGTGCCATCAGTGTAACAGGGGACAGCTACTACGAGCAGTACTTC	CAISVTGDSYYEQYF
TRBV14	TRBD2	TRBJ2-1	-	TGTGCCAGCAGCCAAAAAGCTAGCGGGAGAGGCTACAATGAGCAGTTCTTC	CASSQKASGRGYNEQFF
TRBV6-5	-	TRBJ2-5	-	TGTGCCAGCAGTTACTCGGGACCACAAGAGACCCAGTACTTC	CASSYSGPQETQYF
TRBV13	TRBD1	TRBJ2-7	once	TGTGCCAGCAGCTCCGGGACAGGGAGGTACGAGCAGTACTTC	CASSSGTGRYEQYF
TRBV7-2	-	TRBJ2-3	-	TGTGCCAGCAGCTTAGGTTTTTTGTCGGATACGCAGTATTTT	CASSLGFLSDTQYF
TRBV7-7	-	TRBJ2-7	-	TGTGCCAGCAGCTCGGGAGCCCCAGGGGGTGAGCAGTACTTC	CASSSGAPGGEQYF
TRBV29-1	TRBD2	TRBJ2-3	-	TGCAGCGTTCTCGGGACTAGCGCGGGGACAGATACGCAGTATTTT	CSVLGTSAGTDTQYF
TRBV11-2	TRBD2	TRBJ2-5	-	TGTGCCAGCAGCTTAGGGGTAGCGGGAGACCAAGAGACCCAGTACTTC	CASSLGVAGDQETQYF
TRBV5-5	-	TRBJ1-2	-	TGTGCCAGCAGCGACCTCAACAGCTATGGCTACACCTTC	CASSDLNSYGYTF
TRBV7-2	-	TRBJ1-5	-	TGTGCCAGCAGACAAGACGGAGGGCCCCAGCATTTT	CASRQDGGPQHF
TRBV27	-	TRBJ2-7	-	TGTGCCAGCAGTAGCGCCGGAGGAGGAGATTACGAGCAGTACTTC	CASSSAGGGDYEQYF
TRBV7-2	-	TRBJ2-5	-	TGTGCCAGCAGCTTTGGGGGAGTGGAGACCCAGTACTTC	CASSFGGVETQYF
TRBV11-2	TRBD2	TRBJ2-5	-	TGTGCCACCAGGACTAGCGGGAGCCAAGAGACCCAGTACTTC	CATRTSGSQETQYF
TRBV15	-	TRBJ2-5	-	TGCGCCACCAGCAGAGATCTTGCGAGGGGGCAAGAGACCCAGTACTTC	CATSRDLARGQETQYF
TRBV2	-	TRBJ2-3	-	TGTGCCAGCAGTGAAAGGCCGGGAAATACGCAGTATTTT	CASSERPGNTQYF
TRBV2	-	TRBJ1-3	-	TGTGCCGGCAGTGTACAACTGGGAGGAAACACCATATATTTT	CAGSVQLGGNTIYF
TRBV5-1	-	TRBJ2-7	few	TGCGCCAGCAGCTTCGTACTAGCCTCCTACGAGCAGTACTTC	CASSFVLASYEQYF
TRBV7-3	TRBD1	TRBJ2-7	-	TGTGCCAGCAGCTCGACAGGGGCTGTGCAGTACTTC	CASSSTGAVQYF
TRBV5-1	TRBD2	TRBJ2-3	-	TGCGCCAGCAGCTTCCGTTCCGTAGGGACTAGTCGGGATACGCAGTATTTT	CASSFRSVGTSRDTQYF
TRBV4-3	TRBD1	TRBJ1-2	once	TGCGCCAGCAGCCAAGCCGGACAGGCGGCCGCTGATGGCTACACCTTC	CASSQAGQAAADGYTF
TRBV28	-	TRBJ2-7	once	TGTGCCAGCAGTCCCCCGACTCGCGAGCAGTACTTC	CASSPPTREQYF
TRBV11-1	-	TRBJ2-1	-	TGTGCCAGCAGCTTATCCCCGGCCTCCTACAATGAGCAGTTCTTC	CASSLSPASYNEQFF
TRBV28	-	TRBJ2-5	-	TGTGCCAGCAGCCTAGCCGTACAGGTGGGGGGGCTAGAGACCCAGTACTTC	CASSLAVQVGGLETQYF
TRBV6-5	-	TRBJ1-1	-	TGTGCCAGCAGTTACGCCACAGGGTTTCTCCCTGAAGCTTTCTTT	CASSYATGFLPEAFF
TRBV19	-	TRBJ1-4	-	TGTGCCAGTAGTATAGGGCTCCTGACGGGAGTCGAAAAACTGTTTTTT	CASSIGLLTGVEKLFF
TRBV2	-	TRBJ2-7	-	TGTGCCAGCAGTGGGGTCGGACGTAGCTACGAGCAGTACTTC	CASSGVGRSYEQYF
TRBV6-5	-	TRBJ2-3	-	TGTGCCAGCAGTTATCGGGCGGCTGACACAGATACGCAGTATTTT	CASSYRAADTDTQYF
TRBV19	-	TRBJ2-2	-	TGTGCCAGTAGTATAGTGGGAGCCGGGGAGCTGTTTTTT	CASSIVGAGELFF